This T cell receptor beta chain originates from a study of early T cells in non-severe SARS-CoV-2 infection. Whole-study findings and limits: VDJdb matches were skewed toward anti-spike CD8 T cell responses.

Worth noting for this clonotype: Its matching antigen is unknown.

Molecules of cDNA were individually given unique molecular identifiers that were attached to them. MiXCR, applied by TCRdb to the 5' RACE reads, yields one record per CDR3 protein. The profile shows approximately 70,000 distinct CDR3 sequences, approximately 12% of them singletons. The CDR3 has 15 residues. Deletions cut 4 bases from V and 1 base from J, with 15 bases between. In germline, CDR1 is SGHRS, CDR2 YFSETQ. The sequence was collected from an adult who was a healthcare worker with PCR-confirmed SARS-CoV-2 infection or an uninfected control (not recorded which). The material sequenced was whole blood. The chain is built from TRBV5-1 and TRBJ2-7; D is possibly TRBD1 (6 bases). This CDR3 reads CASSETGTRSYEQYF. In DNA form, the CDR3 reads TGCGCCAGCAGCGAAACCGGGACAAGGTCCTACGAGCAGTACTTC.